This T cell receptor beta chain was identified during a study of blood T cell repertoires in COVID-19. As for the study in general: From T cells, B-cell-depleted T cells, or PBMCs came the material, which was cDNA or gDNA.

Some clones are missing from TCRdb's copy, which holds only in-frame ones; the method was immunoSEQ multiplex PCR. The sample carries 200,000 to 250,000 clones, roughly 79% recorded once. Germline CDR1 is SGHDT and CDR2 is YYEEEE. The CDR3 runs 14 residues. V was pared by 4 bases and J by 4 bases, with 5 bases of the junction left unmatched. The TCR sequence derives from an elderly woman with acute or convalescent COVID-19. The J gene is TRBJ2-7, the V gene TRBV5-6; 10 bases agree with TRBD2. Sequencing input: peripheral blood. The CDR3 here is CASSPWGLAYEQYF. Here the CDR3 DNA reads TGTGCCAGCAGCCCTTGGGGACTAGCGTACGAGCAGTACTTC.